The sample holds many counts of the clone carrying this T cell receptor beta chain. Its cognate antigen is unknown. Both iRepertoire HTBI primers and Arm-PCR of CDR3 regions were used to build the TCR beta libraries. From the multiplex PCR reads, TCRdb called clonotypes with MiXCR, one entry per CDR3 protein. The data contain approximately 560,000 distinct CDR3 sequences, about 16% of them singletons. These data are taken from a study of regulatory T cells in long-lasting Graves disease. Study conclusions and caveats: There was favoring of TRBV28, TRBJ1-2 and TRBJ2-5 in persistent disease.

The time point here: newly diagnosed GD, antithyroid drugs for less than 3 months. With RNA extracted from PBMCs as input, the TCR library was made. Between the trimmed V and J ends, which lost 5 bases and 8 bases, there was a span of 16 bases. Per germline, CDR1 SEHNR and CDR2 FQNEAQ (reference sequence). There are 14 residues in the CDR3. The data also belong to a second study, concerning T cells in Graves' hyperthyroidism and ophthalmopathy.

This receptor was identified in a man aged 18 to 29 with Graves disease. The sample in question was peripheral blood mononuclear cells (PBMCs), obtained at new diagnosis, from a patient treated with antithyroid drugs. The chain is built from TRBV7-9 and TRBJ2-1, with D perhaps TRBD1 or TRBD2 (5 bases each). The CDR3 reads CASSTWDEEDEQFF. The CDR3 DNA reads TGTGCCAGCAGCACGTGGGACGAAGAGGATGAGCAGTTCTTC.